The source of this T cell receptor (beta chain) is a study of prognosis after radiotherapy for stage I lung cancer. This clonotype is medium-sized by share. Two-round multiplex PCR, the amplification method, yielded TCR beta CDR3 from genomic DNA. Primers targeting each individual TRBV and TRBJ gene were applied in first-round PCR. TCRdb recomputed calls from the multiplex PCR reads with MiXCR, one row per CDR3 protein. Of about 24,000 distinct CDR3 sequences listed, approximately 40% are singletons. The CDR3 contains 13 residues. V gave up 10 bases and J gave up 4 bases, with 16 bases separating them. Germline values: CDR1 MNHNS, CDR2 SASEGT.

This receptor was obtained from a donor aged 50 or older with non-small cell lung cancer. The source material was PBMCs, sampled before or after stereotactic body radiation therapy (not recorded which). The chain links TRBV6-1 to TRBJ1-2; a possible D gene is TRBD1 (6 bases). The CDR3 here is CATKEGTSYGYTF. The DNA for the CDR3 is TGTGCCACCAAGGAAGGGACATCCTATGGCTACACCTTC.